A single sample is the source of the 18 T cell receptor beta chains below, sequenced in a study of identical twins. One entry per CDR3 protein results from TCRdb running MiXCR on the 5' RACE reads. Of 450,000 to 650,000 distinct CDR3 sequences listed, around 15% are singletons. The same data also went into a second study, on yellow fever vaccine responses in identical twins.

The specimen was CD4+ T cells sorted from blood. These receptors all stem from a woman younger than 30 in good health.

This clonotype was observed a few times. The chain uses TRBV7-6 and TRBJ2-1; D remains unclear. The germline V gene has CDR1 SGHVS and CDR2 FNYEAQ. The length of the CDR3 is 14 residues. With 0 bases removed from V and 6 bases from J, the gap between germline ends came to 9 bases. As DNA, the CDR3 is TGTGCCAGCAGCTTAGCCCTAAGAAGCAATGAGCAGTTCTTC. Amino acids: CASSLALRSNEQFF. The full variable domain, rest sourced from reference TRBV7-6 and TRBJ2-1, is GAGVSQSPRYKVTKRGQDVALRCDPISGHVSLYWYRQALGQGPEFLTYFNYEAQQDKSGLPNDRFSAERPEGSISTLTIQRTEQRDSAMYRCASSLALRSNEQFFGPGTRLTVL.

This chain links TRBV10-1 with TRBJ2-1, with a possible D match to TRBD2 (5 bases). Germline lookup yields CDR1 WNHNN and CDR2 SYGVQD (reference sequence). This CDR3 has 13 amino acids. V lost 3 bases, J lost 7 bases, and 10 bases lay in between. DNA for the CDR3: TGCGCCAGCAGTGAACGGGGATGGAATGAGCAGTTCTTC. Residues: CASSERGWNEQFF.

This chain connects TRBV20-1 to TRBJ2-1; D is possibly TRBD2 (5 bases). Germline CDR1 DFQATT, CDR2 SNEGSKA (reference sequence). CDR3 length: 10 amino acids. V lost 1 base, J lost 10 bases, and 5 bases lay in between. As DNA, the CDR3 is TGCAGTGCTAGAGGGGAGGAGCAGTTCTTC. Amino acid sequence: CSARGEEQFF.

The table lists this clonotype with many counts. The V call is TRBV24-1, the J call TRBJ2-1, with 7 bases matching TRBD2. The ends lost 4 bases at V and 2 bases at J; junction bases unmatched: 1. The CDR3 is made up of 14 amino acids. Per the germline V gene, CDR1 is KGHDR and CDR2 is SFDVKD. The chain's CDR3 is CATSEGTTYNEQFF. For the CDR3, the DNA is TGTGCCACCAGTGAAGGGACTACCTACAATGAGCAGTTCTTC.

J is TRBJ1-1 and V is TRBV9, with D possibly matching TRBD1 (6 bases). With 0 bases removed from V and 5 bases from J, the gap between germline ends came to 14 bases. CDR3 size: 15 residues. CDR1 SGDLS and CDR2 YYNGEE come from the germline V gene. This CDR3 is CASSVVGQGITEAFF. The CDR3 nucleotides read TGTGCCAGCAGCGTAGTGGGGCAGGGGATAACTGAAGCTTTCTTT.

This clonotype was picked up a small number of times. In nucleotides, the CDR3 is TGTGCCAGCAGTTTAAGGGGACTTCGTCGGGAGACCCAGTACTTC. This gives the protein CASSLRGLRRETQYF. This rearrangement joins TRBV28 to TRBJ2-5, with D maybe TRBD2 (6 bases). V was shortened by 2 bases and J by 5 bases, with 15 bases between the two germline ends. The CDR3 sequence is 15 residues long. CDR1 MDHEN and CDR2 SYDVKM come from the germline V gene.

This clonotype was picked up a small number of times. The chain combines TRBV5-1 with TRBJ2-5; 10 positions match TRBD1. The J segment lost 4 bases and the V segment lost 7 bases, leaving 10 bases of the junction unmatched. The CDR3 consists of 15 residues. Germline-derived CDR1 and CDR2 are SGHRS and YFSETQ. The CDR3 loop is CASDSGTGVGETQYF. The CDR3 DNA is TGCGCCAGCGATTCCGGGACAGGGGTGGGAGAGACCCAGTACTTC. Full variable domain (remainder filled in from reference TRBV5-1 and TRBJ2-5): KAGVTQTPRYLIKTRGQQVTLSCSPISGHRSVSWYQQTPGQGLQFLFEYFSETQRNKGNFPGRFSGRQFSNSRSEMNVSTLELGDSALYLCASDSGTGVGETQYFGPGTRLLVL.

V gene TRBV5-4 combines with J gene TRBJ2-3; 11 nucleotides match TRBD1. Trimming removed 4 bases from V and 5 bases from J; junction bases left unmatched: 6. Germline V gives CDR1 SGHNT, CDR2 YYREEE (reference sequence). The CDR3 sequence is 15 residues long. In DNA, the CDR3 is TGTGCCAGCAGCCTAGGACAGGGGGCAGGAGATACGCAGTATTTT. This translates into CASSLGQGAGDTQYF.

The chain recombines TRBV29-1 with TRBJ2-7, with D possibly TRBD2 on 5 matching bases. Trimming pared 4 bases from V and 4 bases from J, leaving 14 bases between. This CDR3 is 13 amino acids long. Germline V CDR1 and CDR2: SQVTM, ANQGSEA. The CDR3 sequence: CSVASQVGYEQYF. The CDR3 bases are TGCAGCGTTGCTAGCCAGGTGGGGTACGAGCAGTACTTC.

The sample holds many counts of this clonotype. The genes are TRBV29-1 and TRBJ2-3; weak D call: TRBD1 (6 bases). CDR1 and CDR2 (germline): SQVTM, ANQGSEA. Trimming cost V 6 bases and J 6 bases, with 13 bases left between them. The CDR3 covers 12 residues. CDR3 residues: CSVEQGLDTQYF. In nucleotides, the CDR3 is TGCAGCGTCGAACAGGGATTGGATACGCAGTATTTT.

The V call is TRBV24-1, the J call TRBJ2-2; the D gene is possibly TRBD2 (5 bases). This CDR3 is 15 amino acids long. Trimming pared 4 bases from V and 6 bases from J, leaving 14 bases between. Germline CDR1 KGHDR, CDR2 SFDVKD. The CDR3 here is CATSDAGLHAGELFF. CDR3 coding DNA: TGTGCCACCAGTGACGCGGGCCTTCACGCCGGGGAGCTGTTTTTT.

This clonotype was detected many times. This chain links TRBV18 with TRBJ2-5; 8 nucleotides align to TRBD1. The CDR3 consists of 16 residues. The V and J ends lost 3 bases and 3 bases, in that order; junction bases with no gene match: 9. Per germline, CDR1 KGHSH and CDR2 LQKENI. This CDR3 reads CASSPIRTGSEETQYF. The CDR3 DNA is TGTGCCAGCTCACCTATACGGACAGGGTCGGAAGAGACCCAGTACTTC. The full variable domain, in which reference TRBV18 and TRBJ2-5 provide the parts outside the CDR3, is NAGVMQNPRHLVRRRGQEARLRCSPMKGHSHVYWYRQLPEEGLKFMVYLQKENIIDESGMPKERFSAEFPKEGPSILRIQQVVRGDSAAYFCASSPIRTGSEETQYFGPGTRLLVL.

This clonotype was recorded only once. This chain links TRBV11-3 with TRBJ2-7; possibly TRBD2 for D (6 bases). Trimming took 2 bases from V and 2 from J, leaving 13 bases between them. This CDR3 region has 15 residues. The germline V gene encodes CDR1 SGHNT and CDR2 YENEEA. The CDR3 loop is CASSLRAGSTYEQYF. The CDR3 coding sequence is TGTGCCAGCAGCTTACGAGCGGGTTCTACCTACGAGCAGTACTTC.

A few counts support this clonotype. The chain has TRBV14 and TRBJ2-7; D is tentatively TRBD1 or TRBD2 (6 bases each). The ends were cut back, 5 bases at V and 3 bases at J, with 17 bases in the middle. There are 15 residues in the CDR3. The germline V gene encodes CDR1 SGHDN and CDR2 FVKESK. The CDR3 DNA is TGTGCCAGCAGCTCCACAGGGAGGAGACTCTACGAGCAGTACTTC. Its translation: CASSSTGRRLYEQYF.

The rearrangement links TRBV4-1 to TRBJ1-1; a weak D match, TRBD1 (6 bases). CDR3 length equals 16 residues. Trimming removed 4 bases at V and 2 bases at J, with 17 bases between. Germline V CDR1 and CDR2: MGHRA, YSYEKL. The CDR3 loop is CASSRNRVHYNTEAFF. The CDR3 DNA reads as TGCGCCAGCAGCCGGAACAGGGTCCACTACAACACTGAAGCTTTCTTT.

The chain links TRBV7-9 to TRBJ2-5; D is possibly TRBD1 (6 bases). The germline V gene has CDR1 SEHNR and CDR2 FQNEAQ (reference sequence). The V and J ends lost 1 base and 4 bases respectively, with 13 bases between them. This CDR3 region has 15 residues. The CDR3 coding sequence is TGTGCCAGCAGCTTAGTAGGCAGGGGTGGAGAGACCCAGTACTTC. This gives the protein CASSLVGRGGETQYF.

This rearrangement joins TRBV28 to TRBJ2-7, with 9 bases fitting TRBD1. Germline V gene data show CDR1 as MDHEN and CDR2 as SYDVKM. This CDR3 region has 14 residues. V shed 6 bases and J 3 bases; nucleotides not matched to a gene: 6. In DNA form, the CDR3 reads TGTGCCAGCAGGAGCGACAGGGGGTTCTACGAGCAGTACTTC. As protein: CASRSDRGFYEQYF.

This clonotype occurred a few times. The rearrangement joins TRBV29-1 to TRBJ2-3, with D possibly being TRBD2 (5 bases). The CDR3 is made up of 13 amino acids. V was cut by 3 bases and J by 5 bases, with 12 bases left in between. Per germline, CDR1 SQVTM and CDR2 ANQGSEA. CDR3 nucleotide sequence: TGCAGCGTTGAGGGGAGAATGAAAGATACGCAGTATTTT. Encoded protein: CSVEGRMKDTQYF.